A single sample is the source of the 4 T cell receptor beta chains below, sequenced in a study of identifying expanded T cells in peripheral blood (dated by TCRdb to between 2018 and 2020). To prepare the library, the immunoSEQ multiplex PCR assay was applied. The table comes from immuneACCESS by way of TCRdb, which keeps in-frame sequences with V and J called. Part of the clones is missing from these tables; in studies checked, under half for an unresolved V gene and the rest for unknown reasons. The sample records some 91,000 clones, around 88% of which are singletons. Clones ranked in the top ten supply approximately 4% of the sample. What was sequenced was blood. Receptor source: a person aged 18 to 75 in good health.

This rearrangement joins TRBV5-6 to TRBJ1-2, with D maybe TRBD1 (6 bases). The CDR3 has 14 amino acids. The V gene's germline CDR1 is SGHDT and CDR2 YYEEEE. Trimming removed 2 bases from V and 8 bases from J, with 16 bases in between. DNA for the CDR3: TGTGCCAGCAGCTTATCCGGGACAAATATGGGCTACACCTTC. This gives the protein CASSLSGTNMGYTF.

CDR3: CASSETGEGWDTQYF. CDR3 DNA sequence: TGTGCCAGCAGTGAGACAGGGGAGGGCTGGGATACGCAGTATTTT. The rearrangement uses TRBV6-4 and TRBJ2-3; D is perhaps TRBD1 (8 bases). The V gene lost 3 bases and the J gene lost 6 bases, with 16 bases spanning the gap. The CDR3 spans 15 residues. CDR1 and CDR2 from the germline V gene are MRHNA and SNTAGT.

The gene calls are TRBV5-1 and TRBJ2-2, with 9 bases matching TRBD1. The germline CDR1 and CDR2 sequences are SGHRS and YFSETQ. The junction had 14 bases not matched to a gene; V was cut back by 4 bases and J by 4 bases. The CDR3 spans 18 residues. The CDR3 is CASSGEMPGQGPTGELFF. In DNA form, the CDR3 reads TGCGCCAGCAGCGGTGAAATGCCGGGACAGGGACCCACCGGGGAGCTGTTTTTT.

J is TRBJ1-1 and V is TRBV6-6, with a possible D match to TRBD1 (6 bases). V was trimmed by 2 bases and J by 5 bases, leaving 9 bases between them. Germline V gives CDR1 MNHNY, CDR2 SVGAGI (reference sequence). This CDR3 is built from 13 residues. The CDR3 sequence: CASSYGQGTEAFF. In DNA, the CDR3 is TGTGCCAGCAGTTACGGGCAGGGGACTGAAGCTTTCTTT.